A single sample is the source of the 16 T cell receptor beta chains below, sequenced in a study of blood T cell repertoires in COVID-19. The table came from immunoSEQ multiplex PCR; TCRdb's copy has only in-frame clones and leaves some out. The repertoire consists of some 370,000 clones, with 90% occurring once and the leading ten covering about 6.5%. Material: peripheral blood. The source of these receptors is a man aged 18 to 30 with active or convalescent COVID-19.

This rearrangement joins TRBV29-1 to TRBJ2-2; D perhaps matches TRBD1 (6 bases). Germline values: CDR1 SQVTM, CDR2 ANQGSEA. Trimming removed 0 bases from V and 1 base from J, with 12 bases in between. The CDR3 spans 16 residues. DNA for the CDR3: TGCAGCGTTGAAGAGGGATGGGGACAGAACACCGGGGAGCTGTTTTTT. Translated, it gives CSVEEGWGQNTGELFF.

The V call is TRBV5-6, the J call TRBJ1-1; D gene unclear. Trimming pared 4 bases from V and 3 bases from J, leaving 10 bases between. The CDR3 loop spans 13 amino acids. CDR1 and CDR2 from the germline V gene are SGHDT and YYEEEE. The CDR3 nucleotides are TGTGCCAGCAGCCGGAGTACACACACTGAAGCTTTCTTT. It codes for CASSRSTHTEAFF.

The V and J genes are TRBV9 and TRBJ2-7; D perhaps matches TRBD2 (5 bases). The germline V gene encodes CDR1 SGDLS and CDR2 YYNGEE. This CDR3 has 13 residues. Trimming shortened V by 4 bases and J by 4 bases, and 12 bases separated the two germline ends. CDR3 sequence reads: CASSQGGPYEQYF. The DNA of the CDR3 is TGTGCCAGCAGCCAAGGAGGACCTTACGAGCAGTACTTC.

The chain is built from TRBV19 and TRBJ2-1; D unresolved. V was clipped by 2 bases and J by 4 bases, with 12 bases between them. The CDR3 loop spans 15 amino acids. CDR1 and CDR2 from the germline V gene are LNHDA and SQIVND (reference sequence). The CDR3 is CASSISGQLYNEQFF. In nucleotides, the CDR3 is TGTGCCAGTAGTATAAGTGGGCAGCTGTACAATGAGCAGTTCTTC.

The chain recombines TRBV7-8 with TRBJ1-5, with a possible D match to TRBD1 (6 bases). The germline CDR1 and CDR2 sequences are SGHVS and FQNEAQ. The CDR3 has 14 residues. Trimming pared 5 bases from V and 5 bases from J, leaving 13 bases between. In DNA, the CDR3 is TGTGCCAGCAGCCCCCGGGACACATATCAGCCCCAGCATTTT. It translates to CASSPRDTYQPQHF.

The rearrangement joins TRBV14 to TRBJ1-1; a possible D gene is TRBD1 (5 bases). The germline CDR1 and CDR2 sequences are SGHDN and FVKESK. Trimming shortened V by 2 bases and J by 9 bases, and 13 bases separated the two germline ends. The CDR3 is made up of 13 amino acids. CDR3 sequence (DNA): TGTGCCAGCAGCCAAATAATGGCAGGGAAAGCTTTCTTT. Translation gives CASSQIMAGKAFF. Full variable domain (missing parts from reference TRBV14 and TRBJ1-1): EAGVTQFPSHSVIEKGQTVTLRCDPISGHDNLYWYRRVMGKEIKFLLHFVKESKQDESGMPNNRFLAERTGGTYSTLKVQPAELEDSGVYFCASSQIMAGKAFFGQGTRLTVV.

This chain connects TRBV2 to TRBJ1-4; tentatively, D is TRBD1 (6 bases). Trimming removed 6 bases at V and 3 bases at J, with 11 bases between. Germline V lookup: CDR1 SNHLY, CDR2 FYNNEI. This CDR3 is 14 amino acids long. The CDR3 here is CASRTGEPNEKLFF. In nucleotides, the CDR3 is TGTGCCAGCAGGACAGGTGAACCTAATGAAAAACTGTTTTTT.

The J gene is TRBJ2-7, the V gene TRBV5-8, with D perhaps matching TRBD1 (6 bases). The germline V gene has CDR1 SGHTS and CDR2 YDEGEE. Trimming took 6 bases from V and 1 from J, leaving 14 bases between them. The CDR3 spans 14 residues. The CDR3 sequence: CASKGLDRSYEQYF. CDR3 bases: TGTGCCAGCAAGGGGCTGGACAGATCCTACGAGCAGTACTTC.

The V and J genes are TRBV9 and TRBJ1-1; D possibly corresponds to TRBD1 (5 bases). With 4 bases removed from V and 4 bases from J, the gap between germline ends came to 14 bases. Per the germline V gene, CDR1 is SGDLS and CDR2 is YYNGEE. This CDR3 has 14 residues. CDR3 nucleotides: TGTGCCAGCAGCCTCCAAGGAGGGACCACTGAAGCTTTCTTT. It specifies CASSLQGGTTEAFF.

The chain couples TRBV29-1 to TRBJ2-7, with 11 bases aligning to TRBD2. With V trimmed by 6 bases and J by 3 bases, 13 bases remained unmatched. CDR3 size: 16 residues. Germline V gives CDR1 SQVTM, CDR2 ANQGSEA. CDR3 nucleotides: TGCAGCGTCCTTGGGGGACTAGCGGAAAATTACTACGAGCAGTACTTC. This translates into CSVLGGLAENYYEQYF.

The rearrangement links TRBV5-6 to TRBJ2-2; no definite D call. Germline CDR1 reads SGHDT; CDR2 reads YYEEEE. The length of the CDR3 is 15 residues. The ends were cut back, 1 base at V and 4 bases at J, with 11 bases in the middle. The CDR3 here is CASSLRLDFTGELFF. As DNA, the CDR3 is TGTGCCAGCAGCTTGCGTTTAGATTTCACCGGGGAGCTGTTTTTT. Filled out from reference TRBV5-6 and TRBJ2-2, the complete variable domain reads DAGVTQSPTHLIKTRGQQVTLRCSPKSGHDTVSWYQQALGQGPQFIFQYYEEEERQRGNFPDRFSGHQFPNYSSELNVNALLLGDSALYLCASSLRLDFTGELFFGEGSRLTVL.

The chain couples TRBV7-8 to TRBJ1-5; perhaps TRBD1 as D (5 bases). Germline loops: CDR1 SGHVS, CDR2 FQNEAQ. V lost 4 bases and J 7 bases, leaving 14 bases between the germline ends. The CDR3 has 14 amino acids. The CDR3: CASSWRGPGQPQHF. CDR3 DNA: TGTGCCAGCAGCTGGAGGGGTCCAGGGCAGCCCCAGCATTTT. Combining the CDR3 with reference TRBV7-8 and TRBJ1-5 gives the whole variable domain GAGVSQSPRYKVAKRGQDVALRCDPISGHVSLFWYQQALGQGPEFLTYFQNEAQLDKSGLPSDRFFAERPEGSVSTLKIQRTQQEDSAVYLCASSWRGPGQPQHFGDGTRLSIL.

In DNA form, the CDR3 reads TGTGCCAGCAGCTTGACAGGGAGTAATTCACCCCTCCACTTT. It is translated as CASSLTGSNSPLHF. The chain uses TRBV7-2 and TRBJ1-6; TRBD1 matches 7 bases. V was clipped by 3 bases and J by 6 bases; unmatched bases: 2. Germline V gives CDR1 SGHTA, CDR2 FQGNSA. CDR3 length equals 14 residues.

The rearrangement joins TRBV2 to TRBJ2-1; D is ambiguous. The CDR3 covers 13 residues. Looked up from germline, CDR1 is SNHLY and CDR2 is FYNNEI. V shed 8 bases and J shed 5 bases, with 13 bases lying between them. The chain's CDR3 is CASRVYPNNEQFF. CDR3 nucleotides: TGTGCCAGCCGGGTCTACCCGAACAATGAGCAGTTCTTC.

The chain is built from TRBV7-2 and TRBJ2-7; D may be TRBD2 (5 bases). This CDR3 contains 17 residues. V lost 5 bases and J lost 0, with 20 bases in between. Germline CDR1 and CDR2: SGHTA and FQGNSA. CDR3 sequence (DNA): TGTGCCAGCAGCCCAACCTCCGGGATCCAAAGCTCCTACGAGCAGTACTTC. It encodes CASSPTSGIQSSYEQYF.

V gene TRBV7-9 combines with J gene TRBJ1-5; 9 bases are a match to TRBD1. V dropped 5 bases and J dropped 1; count of bases not matched to a gene: 3. The CDR3 contains 15 residues. Germline V gene sequence: CDR1 SEHNR, CDR2 FQNEAQ (reference sequence). The CDR3 loop is CASSEGQGSNQPQHF. The CDR3 DNA sequence: TGTGCCAGCAGCGAGGGACAGGGCAGCAATCAGCCCCAGCATTTT.